This T cell receptor beta chain comes out of a study of blood T cell repertoires in COVID-19. V lost 5 bases, J lost 4 bases, and 6 bases stayed unmatched. The CDR3 contains 14 residues. CDR1 and CDR2 from the germline V gene are SGHNT and YENEEA. The data were produced by immunoSEQ multiplex PCR, yet TCRdb's version contains in-frame clones alone and is incomplete. The repertoire holds about 140,000 clones, with 87% as singletons. Source material: peripheral blood. The source of this sequence is a human donor in a cohort sampled during active COVID-19. The rearrangement uses TRBV11-3 and TRBJ1-1; 8 bases map to TRBD1. CDR3 nucleotide sequence: TGTGCCAGCAGCCTCGGACAGGGTTCCACTGAAGCTTTCTTT. Translating gives CASSLGQGSTEAFF.